The entry that follows covers one TCR beta chain sequence. The antigen is not known. This specimen belongs to a study of cytomegalovirus exposure and HLA in healthy donors. Germline CDR1 reads MNHNS; CDR2 reads SASEGT. V was shortened by 4 bases and J by 4 bases, with 12 bases between the two germline ends. The CDR3 runs to 14 residues. Researchers ran the PCR with 60 Vbeta and 13 Jbeta primers. This table comes from immunoSEQ multiplex PCR, and its TCRdb copy is limited to in-frame clones, with some not included. The repertoire holds some 69,000 clones, approximately 70% seen once, with 11% to 15% in the top ten. Study results and limitations: V- and J-gene trimming in TCR beta was tied to a missense DCLRE1C variant by an analysis performed later.

J is TRBJ2-3 and V is TRBV6-1, with D hard to call. Sequencing was carried out using PBMCs. The sequence derives from a male donor in good health and CMV-seropositive. Here the CDR3 reads CASSAGLPADTQYF. The CDR3 nucleotides read TGTGCCAGCAGTGCTGGCCTTCCCGCAGATACGCAGTATTTT.